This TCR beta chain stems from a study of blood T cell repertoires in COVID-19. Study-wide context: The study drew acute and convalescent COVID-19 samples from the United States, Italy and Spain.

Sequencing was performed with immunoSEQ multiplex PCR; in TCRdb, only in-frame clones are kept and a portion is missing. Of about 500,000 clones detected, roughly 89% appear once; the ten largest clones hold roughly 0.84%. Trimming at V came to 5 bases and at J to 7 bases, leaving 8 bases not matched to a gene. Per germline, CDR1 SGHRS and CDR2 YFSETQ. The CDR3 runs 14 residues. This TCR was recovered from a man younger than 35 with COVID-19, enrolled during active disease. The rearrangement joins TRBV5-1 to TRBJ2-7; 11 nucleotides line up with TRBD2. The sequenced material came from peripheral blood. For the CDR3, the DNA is TGCGCCAGCAGTACCGGGACTAGCGGAAGGGAGCAGTACTTC. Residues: CASSTGTSGREQYF.